This is a list of T cell receptor beta chains from one sample in a study of PD-1 blockade in classical Hodgkin lymphoma. This table comes from immunoSEQ multiplex PCR, and its TCRdb copy is limited to in-frame clones, with some not included. Of around 40,000 clones detected, 60% to 85% appear once; the ten largest clones hold roughly 3.1%. Here the sequenced sample was peripheral blood mononuclear cells (PBMCs), taken at baseline. These receptors were collected from a human donor with classical Hodgkin lymphoma. The CDR3 runs from the conserved cysteine through the conserved F or W. The order of the fields is clone size, D gene, V gene, J gene, CDR3 DNA, CDR3 protein. The D gene is left open where the match is weak. Expanded clones get a size class; other rows say once, few or many, or leave the size out.

-,TRBD1,TRBV28,TRBJ2-1,TGTGCCAGCAGTTTACCGACAGGGTACAATGAGCAGTTCTTC,CASSLPTGYNEQFF
few,-,TRBV28,TRBJ1-1,TGTGCCAGCAGTTTACTCGGACCCCGAATTAGGAACACTGAAGCTTTCTTT,CASSLLGPRIRNTEAFF
-,-,TRBV6-6,TRBJ1-1,TGTGCCAGCAGTTTCGATGGCACTGAAGCTTTCTTT,CASSFDGTEAFF
-,-,TRBV6-5,TRBJ1-5,TGTGCCAGCAGTTATTCAGGGCGCAATCAGCCCCAGCATTTT,CASSYSGRNQPQHF
-,TRBD1,TRBV30,TRBJ2-7,TGTGCCTGGAGTAGCGGGACAGGGGTCGAGCAGTACTTC,CAWSSGTGVEQYF
few,TRBD1,TRBV6-6,TRBJ1-3,TGTGCCAGCACCCTGGGACAGGGGGGATATGGAAACACCATATATTTT,CASTLGQGGYGNTIYF
-,-,TRBV30,TRBJ1-5,TGTGCCTGGAGGCGGGGGAGCAATCAGCCCCAGCATTTT,CAWRRGSNQPQHF
-,-,TRBV9,TRBJ2-3,TGTGCCAGCAGCCGGAACGCAGATACGCAGTATTTT,CASSRNADTQYF
-,-,TRBV28,TRBJ2-1,TGTGCCAGCAGTCCCTCTAGTCCCTACAATGAGCAGTTCTTC,CASSPSSPYNEQFF
-,TRBD1,TRBV9,TRBJ2-7,TGTGCCAGCAGCGTAGGGGGGACAGGGTTTAACGAGCAGTACTTC,CASSVGGTGFNEQYF
-,-,TRBV19,TRBJ1-4,TGTGCCAGTAGTATATTGGCCGCCCCTGAAAAACTGTTTTTT,CASSILAAPEKLFF
-,-,TRBV12-1,TRBJ2-7,TGTGCCAGCGGACGGGGACTAGCGAGGAGGGCCTACGAGCAGTACTTC,CASGRGLARRAYEQYF
few,-,TRBV28,TRBJ1-5,TGTGCCAGCAGGCCTCTCAAGGGGTCGGGGTATAGCAATCAGCCCCAGCATTTT,CASRPLKGSGYSNQPQHF
few,-,TRBV29-1,TRBJ1-5,TGCAGCGTTAAAGGGGTCGATCAGCCCCAGCATTTT,CSVKGVDQPQHF
-,-,TRBV9,TRBJ2-7,TGTGCCAGCAGCCCCGGGGTAGGGACAACCTACGAGCAGTACTTC,CASSPGVGTTYEQYF
-,TRBD1,TRBV18,TRBJ1-5,TGTGCCAGCTCACCACGGGAGACAGGGAGAAATCAGCCCCAGCATTTT,CASSPRETGRNQPQHF
-,-,TRBV7-2,TRBJ1-1,TGTGCCAGCAGCCCAACAGGGACTGAAGCTTTCTTT,CASSPTGTEAFF
few,-,TRBV9,TRBJ1-1,TGTGCCAGCAGCCCCCGCGTTGGCAGGGAAAATGAAGCTTTCTTT,CASSPRVGRENEAFF
-,-,TRBV9,TRBJ1-1,TGTGCCAGCAGCGATAATTCCCAGACGGGACCGATTGAAGCTTTCTTT,CASSDNSQTGPIEAFF
-,-,TRBV20-1,TRBJ2-7,TGCAGTGCTAGAGCCACCTACGAGCAGTACTTC,CSARATYEQYF
-,-,TRBV7-9,TRBJ2-2,TGTGCCAGCATTCATAGGGAGACGCCGAACACCGGGGAGCTGTTTTTT,CASIHRETPNTGELFF
-,TRBD1,TRBV4-3,TRBJ1-5,TGCGCCAGCAGCCAGGGGACAGGAATAGGGAATCAGCCCCAGCATTTT,CASSQGTGIGNQPQHF
-,TRBD2,TRBV19,TRBJ2-1,TGTGCCAGTAGTATAGGGGGGAGGGCCTCCTACAATGAGCAGTTCTTC,CASSIGGRASYNEQFF
-,TRBD1,TRBV10-3,TRBJ2-3,TGTGCCATCACCTTAGACAGGGAAAGCACAGATACGCAGTATTTT,CAITLDRESTDTQYF
-,-,TRBV11-3,TRBJ1-1,TGTGCCAGCAGCTTAGACTTTATGAACACTGAAGCTTTCTTT,CASSLDFMNTEAFF
-,TRBD1,TRBV7-9,TRBJ2-7,TGTGCCAGCAGCTTCGACGTTGGGACAGATGACTACGAGCAGTACTTC,CASSFDVGTDDYEQYF
few,-,TRBV7-6,TRBJ1-1,TGTGCCAGCAGCAATCGACAGGAATTGAACACTGAAGCTTTCTTT,CASSNRQELNTEAFF
medium-sized,-,TRBV6-5,TRBJ2-7,TGTGCCAGCAAGGAGGGGAGCGAGCAGTACTTC,CASKEGSEQYF
-,-,TRBV7-9,TRBJ2-1,TGTGCCAGCAGCCCCCTGAAAGTCCACAATGAGCAGTTCTTC,CASSPLKVHNEQFF
-,-,TRBV7-9,TRBJ1-1,TGTGCCAGCAGCTCTAGAGAGTACTCCGAAGCTTTCTTT,CASSSREYSEAFF
-,-,TRBV30,TRBJ2-7,TGTGCCTGGAGCCTCCGCAGGGGCTTTTCCTACGAGCAGTACTTC,CAWSLRRGFSYEQYF
-,-,TRBV11-2,TRBJ1-5,TGTGCCAGCAGCCGAAGGGAGGGGCAGCCCCAGCATTTT,CASSRREGQPQHF
-,-,TRBV18,TRBJ1-2,TGTGCCAGCACACAGGGAAACTATGGCTACACCTTC,CASTQGNYGYTF
once,-,TRBV7-8,TRBJ2-3,TGTGCCAGCAGCCCGGGACTCGACACAGATACGCAGTATTTT,CASSPGLDTDTQYF
-,TRBD2,TRBV6-6,TRBJ2-7,TGTGCCAGCACCGAACGTCTAGCGGGGGAAACTTACGAGCAGTACTTC,CASTERLAGETYEQYF
-,-,TRBV28,TRBJ2-7,TGTGCCAGTGCAAGAGGGCCAACCTACGAGCAGTACTTC,CASARGPTYEQYF
-,-,TRBV2,TRBJ2-7,TGTGCCAGCAGACAGGGTGGGTCCTACGAGCAGTACTTC,CASRQGGSYEQYF
-,-,TRBV11-2,TRBJ2-2,TGTGCCAGCAGCCTGGGCGCCGGGGAGCTGTTTTTT,CASSLGAGELFF
-,-,TRBV21-1,TRBJ2-7,TGTGCCAGCAGCAGACTAGCGGGGGGCGTCAGGATTTACGAGCAGTACTTC,CASSRLAGGVRIYEQYF
-,TRBD2,TRBV14,TRBJ2-1,TGTGCCAGCAGCGACGGGGGGGGCCTCCCCTACAATGAGCAGTTCTTC,CASSDGGGLPYNEQFF
-,TRBD2,TRBV4-3,TRBJ2-1,TGCGCCAGCAGCCAAGAACCAGCGGGGGCCGGGTATGGGCAGTTCTTC,CASSQEPAGAGYGQFF
-,-,TRBV25-1,TRBJ2-1,TGTGCCAGCAGTGAATCTCTCGAGAGAGAGCAGTTCTTC,CASSESLEREQFF
-,-,TRBV15,TRBJ2-1,TGTGCCATCAGCAGAGATTCTAGGCAGATCGATGAGCAGTTCTTC,CAISRDSRQIDEQFF
-,-,TRBV6-1,TRBJ1-3,TGTGCCACCCGAAGTCTACCTGGAAACACCATATATTTT,CATRSLPGNTIYF
once,-,TRBV28,TRBJ2-7,TGTGCCAGCAGTTTACCCCCTAGGCCGGGAGAAGACTACGAGCAGTACTTC,CASSLPPRPGEDYEQYF
once,-,TRBV6-6,TRBJ2-7,TGTGCCAGCAATGATGCCTCCTACGAGCAGTACTTC,CASNDASYEQYF
-,-,TRBV19,TRBJ2-5,TGTGCCAGTACTCAGTGGGTGAGCAAAAGGGAGACCCAGTACTTC,CASTQWVSKRETQYF
-,TRBD2,TRBV27,TRBJ2-1,TGTGCCAGCAGTTTATCGAGCAGCGGGAGATACAATGAGCAGTTCTTC,CASSLSSSGRYNEQFF
-,-,TRBV7-6,TRBJ2-2,TGTGCCAGCAGCAAGGACTTTCAGAACACCGGGGAGCTGTTTTTT,CASSKDFQNTGELFF
-,-,TRBV15,TRBJ2-1,TGTGCCACCAGCAGAGAAGGACGGACCAATGAGCAGTTCTTC,CATSREGRTNEQFF
-,TRBD1,TRBV9,TRBJ1-2,TGTGCCAGCAGCCCTAGGACAGGGCGGATTGGTTACACCTTC,CASSPRTGRIGYTF
few,-,TRBV2,TRBJ1-2,TGTGCCAGCAGTCTAGTAATTGACAGAGTTCAACATAACTATGGCTACACCTTC,CASSLVIDRVQHNYGYTF
-,-,TRBV11-2,TRBJ1-2,TGCGCCAGCAGCCAAGATCGTTCCGGGACATATCGAAGGGGCTACACCTTC,CASSQDRSGTYRRGYTF
-,-,TRBV14,TRBJ2-1,TGTGCCAGCAGCCAAGGGCGGGGGCGCCATGAGCAGTTCTTC,CASSQGRGRHEQFF